The 28 T cell receptor beta chains below were found in one sample sequenced in a study of blood T cell repertoires in COVID-19. Data came from immunoSEQ multiplex PCR; TCRdb stores just in-frame clones and leaves some out. The data contain about 160,000 clones, approximately 82% of them singletons. The sample comprised peripheral blood. The receptors derive from a woman aged 40 to 55 with COVID-19, enrolled during active disease.

This clone was seen once. V and J are TRBV6-5 and TRBJ2-5; 7 bases align to TRBD2. The CDR3 loop spans 14 amino acids. With 3 bases clipped from V and 5 bases from J, the junction kept 6 bases outside the gene matches. Germline V gene lookup returns CDR1 MNHEY and CDR2 SVGAGI. The CDR3 sequence: CASSYERGRETQYF. In DNA form, the CDR3 reads TGTGCCAGCAGTTATGAGCGGGGCCGGGAGACCCAGTACTTC.

The V and J genes are TRBV6-5 and TRBJ1-3, with D unclear. The CDR3 runs 13 residues. The V gene lost 10 bases and the J gene lost 4 bases, with 14 bases spanning the gap. Germline-derived CDR1 and CDR2 are MNHEY and SVGAGI. CDR3: CATQARAGNTIYF. The CDR3 DNA follows: TGTGCCACCCAGGCTCGCGCGGGAAACACCATATATTTT.

V gene TRBV3-1 (or the pseudogene TRBV3-2) combines with J gene TRBJ2-1; TRBD2 matches at 8 bases. Trimming cost V 4 bases and J 5 bases; bases outside gene matches: 7. The CDR3 contains 15 residues. Germline V CDR1 and CDR2: LGHDT, YNNKEL (reference sequence). For the CDR3, the DNA is TGTGCCAGCAGCCCTTCGGGGGGGTGGAACAATGAGCAGTTCTTC. Amino acids: CASSPSGGWNNEQFF.

The rearrangement uses TRBV7-9 and TRBJ2-5; 8 nucleotides match TRBD1. CDR3 size: 15 residues. The V gene's germline CDR1 is SEHNR and CDR2 FQNEAQ (reference sequence). V gave up 4 bases and J gave up 3 bases; unmatched junction bases: 7. CDR3 protein: CASSSGQGNKETQYF. CDR3 coding DNA: TGTGCCAGCAGCTCCGGACAGGGCAACAAAGAGACCCAGTACTTC. Full variable domain (missing parts from reference TRBV7-9 and TRBJ2-5): DTGVSQNPRHKITKRGQNVTFRCDPISEHNRLYWYRQTLGQGPEFLTYFQNEAQLEKSRLLSDRFSAERPKGSFSTLEIQRTEQGDSAMYLCASSSGQGNKETQYFGPGTRLLVL.

The chain carries TRBV28 and TRBJ2-1, with TRBD2 as a possible D gene (5 bases). Per the germline V gene, CDR1 is MDHEN and CDR2 is SYDVKM. The ends were cut back, 5 bases at V and 7 bases at J, with 12 bases in the middle. The CDR3 loop spans 13 amino acids. The CDR3 DNA is TGTGCCAGCAGTCTACTAGGAAGGAATGAGCAGTTCTTC. It encodes CASSLLGRNEQFF. The whole variable domain, filled in from reference TRBV28 and TRBJ2-1, reads DVKVTQSSRYLVKRTGEKVFLECVQDMDHENMFWYRQDPGLGLRLIYFSYDVKMKEKGDIPEGYSVSREKKERFSLILESASTNQTSMYLCASSLLGRNEQFFGPGTRLTVL.

The gene calls are TRBV5-6 and TRBJ2-7, with D hard to call. The CDR3 is 12 amino acids. V shed 4 bases and J shed 7 bases, with 12 bases lying between them. Germline CDR1 is SGHDT and CDR2 is YYEEEE. CDR3 sequence reads: CASSLGGLEQYF. The CDR3 bases are TGTGCCAGCAGCCTCGGCGGTCTGGAGCAGTACTTC.

This clone was detected only a few times. The chain links TRBV15 to TRBJ1-1; no clear D gene. The germline CDR1 and CDR2 sequences are LNHNV and YYDKDF (reference sequence). Trimming cost V 5 bases and J 1 base, with 17 bases left between them. The CDR3 loop spans 16 amino acids. CDR3 protein: CATSYFIQTKNTEAFF. The CDR3 nucleotides are TGTGCCACCAGCTATTTCATACAGACAAAGAACACTGAAGCTTTCTTT.

The V call is TRBV5-1, the J call TRBJ2-5; TRBD2 agrees at 12 bases. V lost 6 bases and J lost 1; bases outside the gene matches: 1. The germline V gene encodes CDR1 SGHRS and CDR2 YFSETQ. The CDR3 length is 14 residues. This CDR3 reads CASTTSGSQETQYF. The CDR3 DNA reads TGCGCCAGCACGACTAGCGGGAGCCAAGAGACCCAGTACTTC. The variable domain in full, with the rest retrieved from reference TRBV5-1 and TRBJ2-5, is KAGVTQTPRYLIKTRGQQVTLSCSPISGHRSVSWYQQTPGQGLQFLFEYFSETQRNKGNFPGRFSGRQFSNSRSEMNVSTLELGDSALYLCASTTSGSQETQYFGPGTRLLVL.

The V gene is TRBV3-1 (or the pseudogene TRBV3-2), the J gene TRBJ2-1; 7 bases are shared with TRBD1. The V gene end was trimmed by 4 bases and the J gene end by 1 base; junction bases not matched to a gene: 10. The CDR3 is 17 amino acids. Per germline, CDR1 LGHDT and CDR2 YNNKEL (reference sequence). The CDR3 bases are TGTGCCAGCAGCCCATTCTACCCAGGGGGTTCCTACAATGAGCAGTTCTTC. Amino acids: CASSPFYPGGSYNEQFF.

This clone was seen only once. The chain combines TRBV27 with TRBJ1-2; D perhaps matches TRBD1 (6 bases). The CDR3 loop spans 14 amino acids. The ends were cut back, 0 bases at V and 3 bases at J, with 8 bases in the middle. CDR1 is MNHEY and CDR2 is SMNVEV in the germline V gene (reference sequence). CDR3 sequence (DNA): TGTGCCAGCAGTTTATCGGGGGCGCACTATGGCTACACCTTC. It translates to CASSLSGAHYGYTF.

The chain carries TRBV4-2 and TRBJ1-4, with 7 bases that match TRBD1. The CDR3 contains 16 residues. The germline V gene encodes CDR1 LGHNA and CDR2 YNFKEQ. V was clipped by 4 bases and J by 7 bases; unmatched bases: 12. Here the CDR3 DNA reads TGTGCCAGCAGCCGCCCGCCGACAGGGCTAGGTGAAAAACTGTTTTTT. It codes for CASSRPPTGLGEKLFF.

There are a few counts of this clone. The chain joins TRBV12-5 to TRBJ1-2; D is perhaps TRBD1 (6 bases). The CDR3 length is 16 residues. V lost 6 bases to trimming and J lost 6 bases, with 23 bases between them. Germline V lookup: CDR1 LGHNT, CDR2 FRNRAP. The CDR3 protein is CASGNRPGASRNGYTF. The CDR3 DNA is TGTGCTAGTGGCAACCGCCCAGGGGCTTCTAGGAATGGCTACACCTTC. The entire variable domain, with the rest obtained from reference TRBV12-5 and TRBJ1-2, is as follows: DARVTQTPRHKVTEMGQEVTMRCQPILGHNTVFWYRQTMMQGLELLAYFRNRAPLDDSGMPKDRFSAEMPDATLATLKIQPSEPRDSAVYFCASGNRPGASRNGYTFGSGTRLTVV.

With respect to this clone: Other nucleotide sequences from this sample produce the same CDR3. The genes are TRBV7-3 and TRBJ2-3; D remains ambiguous. The germline CDR1 and CDR2 sequences are SGHTA and FQGTGA. V lost 1 base and J 3 bases, leaving 8 bases between the germline ends. CDR3 length equals 14 residues. CDR3: CASSLSRATDTQYF. In DNA form, the CDR3 reads TGTGCCAGCAGCTTAAGTCGAGCGACAGATACGCAGTATTTT.

J is TRBJ2-3 and V is TRBV11-3; TRBD1 is a possible D gene (5 bases). The CDR3 runs to 16 residues. Trimming shortened V by 0 bases and J by 4 bases, and 14 bases separated the two germline ends. CDR1 is SGHNT, CDR2 YENEEA, per germline. The CDR3 loop reads CASSLDSAQGPDTQYF. The CDR3 DNA is TGTGCCAGCAGCTTAGATTCGGCCCAGGGCCCAGATACGCAGTATTTT.

This CDR3 is CATSLPGWGYEQYF. CDR3 coding DNA: TGTGCCACCAGCTTACCGGGATGGGGCTACGAGCAGTACTTC. The rearrangement uses TRBV15 and TRBJ2-7; tentative D call: TRBD2 (5 bases). The CDR3 loop spans 14 amino acids. Between the trimmed V and J ends, which lost 5 bases and 3 bases, there was a span of 14 bases. Germline loops: CDR1 LNHNV, CDR2 YYDKDF (reference sequence).

The CDR3 coding sequence is TGTGCCAGCAGTTCGGGACTAGCGGGAAACACAGATACGCAGTATTTT. Amino acids: CASSSGLAGNTDTQYF. J is TRBJ2-3 and V is TRBV6-5, with TRBD2 matching 13 bases. The CDR3 loop spans 16 amino acids. The V gene end was trimmed by 4 bases and the J gene end by 2 bases; junction bases not matched to a gene: 3. Germline lookup yields CDR1 MNHEY and CDR2 SVGAGI.

Of note for this clone: The same CDR3 is also encoded by other DNA sequences in this sample. The J gene is TRBJ1-2, the V gene TRBV6-2 or TRBV6-3, with D perhaps TRBD1 (5 bases). V lost 6 bases to trimming and J lost 2 bases, with 7 bases between them. Germline-derived CDR1 and CDR2 are MNHEY and SVGEGT. The CDR3 extends over 12 amino acids. In DNA form, the CDR3 reads TGTGCCAGCAGCAGACAGAACTATGGCTACACCTTC. Amino acids: CASSRQNYGYTF.

The CDR3 nucleotides read TGTGCCAGCAGCCCAAGACTAGCGGGGGTCACCGGGGAGCTGTTTTTT. Translated, it gives CASSPRLAGVTGELFF. The J gene is TRBJ2-2, the V gene TRBV3-1 (or the pseudogene TRBV3-2); TRBD2 matches at 12 bases. After removal of 4 bases from V and 4 bases from J, the junction contained 4 bases not matched to a gene. The germline V gene has CDR1 LGHDT and CDR2 YNNKEL (reference sequence). This CDR3 has 16 residues.

This chain joins TRBV25-1 and TRBJ2-5; 8 nucleotides line up with TRBD2. The germline CDR1 and CDR2 sequences are MGHDK and SYGVNS. The V segment lost 4 bases and the J segment 4 bases; nucleotides outside the gene matches: 5. There are 14 residues in the CDR3. Here the CDR3 reads CASSGSGGAETQYF. CDR3 nucleotide sequence: TGTGCCAGCAGTGGATCCGGGGGGGCAGAGACCCAGTACTTC.

J is TRBJ2-2 and V is TRBV2; 10 bases match TRBD2. This CDR3 contains 15 residues. Germline loops: CDR1 SNHLY, CDR2 FYNNEI. The junction had 7 bases not matched to a gene; V was cut back by 6 bases and J by 6 bases. The CDR3 is CASSGSGRSAGELFF. DNA of the CDR3: TGTGCCAGCAGCGGTAGCGGGAGGTCAGCCGGGGAGCTGTTTTTT.

The chain joins TRBV27 to TRBJ2-7; possible D gene TRBD2, 5 bases. The germline V gene has CDR1 MNHEY and CDR2 SMNVEV (reference sequence). V gave up 2 bases and J gave up 2 bases, with 13 bases separating them. This CDR3 is 15 amino acids long. This chain's CDR3 is CASSLESGSPYEQYF. The CDR3, as DNA: TGTGCCAGCAGTTTAGAGTCGGGGAGCCCCTACGAGCAGTACTTC.

V is TRBV2 and J is TRBJ2-4, with a weak D call TRBD1 (5 bases). The germline V gene has CDR1 SNHLY and CDR2 FYNNEI. The V end lost 6 bases, the J end lost 0 bases, and 12 bases lay between the germline ends. This CDR3 has 15 residues. In nucleotides, the CDR3 is TGTGCCAGCAGAGCGACGACAGTAGCCAAAAACATTCAGTACTTC. It codes for CASRATTVAKNIQYF.

This chain joins TRBV9 and TRBJ2-5; D possibly corresponds to TRBD1 (6 bases). Germline V gene sequence: CDR1 SGDLS, CDR2 YYNGEE. Trimming pared 6 bases from V and 4 bases from J, leaving 19 bases between. The CDR3 is 15 residues long. The CDR3 nucleotides read TGTGCCAGCACTCGAACTCAGGGGCCCCTAGAGACCCAGTACTTC. Protein sequence: CASTRTQGPLETQYF.

The rearrangement links TRBV5-1 to TRBJ1-5, with a tentative D call TRBD1 (5 bases). CDR3 length: 13 residues. Looked up from germline, CDR1 is SGHRS and CDR2 is YFSETQ. The V end was cut by 0 bases, the J end by 10 bases, with 11 bases between. The CDR3 DNA reads TGCGCCAGCAGCTTGGCCGGGCAGGGTCCCCAGCATTTT. This sequence encodes CASSLAGQGPQHF.

The chain is built from TRBV5-1 and TRBJ1-1, with 8 bases matching TRBD1. CDR3 size: 16 residues. The germline V gene has CDR1 SGHRS and CDR2 YFSETQ. V lost 4 bases and J lost 1; bases outside the gene matches: 9. CDR3 sequence (DNA): TGCGCCAGCAGCACAGGGGACAGGCGTCGGAACACTGAAGCTTTCTTT. Translated, it gives CASSTGDRRRNTEAFF.

The genes are TRBV5-1 and TRBJ1-2; D ambiguous. The germline V gene encodes CDR1 SGHRS and CDR2 YFSETQ. The CDR3 runs 16 residues. Trimming cost V 0 bases and J 5 bases, with 17 bases left between them. CDR3 bases: TGCGCCAGCAGCTTGGAAGGCGGGCAGTTATGGTATGGCTACACCTTC. This translates into CASSLEGGQLWYGYTF.

DNA of the CDR3: TGTGCCAGCAGTTTATCAGGGGGCGGCTTCAGCTCACCCCTCCACTTT. It is translated as CASSLSGGGFSSPLHF. The chain uses TRBV27 and TRBJ1-6; 7 nucleotides line up with TRBD1. Per germline, CDR1 MNHEY and CDR2 SMNVEV (reference sequence). The CDR3 consists of 16 residues. V lost 0 bases, J lost 10 bases, and 9 bases stayed unmatched.

V is TRBV29-1 and J is TRBJ2-5, with 8 bases aligning to TRBD2. The CDR3 consists of 17 residues. CDR1 and CDR2 from the germline V gene are SQVTM and ANQGSEA. The V gene end was trimmed by 6 bases and the J gene end by 1 base; junction bases not matched to a gene: 16. The CDR3 here is CSVILGGGRFFQETQYF. CDR3 coding DNA: TGCAGCGTGATCCTTGGCGGGGGGCGGTTTTTCCAAGAGACCCAGTACTTC.